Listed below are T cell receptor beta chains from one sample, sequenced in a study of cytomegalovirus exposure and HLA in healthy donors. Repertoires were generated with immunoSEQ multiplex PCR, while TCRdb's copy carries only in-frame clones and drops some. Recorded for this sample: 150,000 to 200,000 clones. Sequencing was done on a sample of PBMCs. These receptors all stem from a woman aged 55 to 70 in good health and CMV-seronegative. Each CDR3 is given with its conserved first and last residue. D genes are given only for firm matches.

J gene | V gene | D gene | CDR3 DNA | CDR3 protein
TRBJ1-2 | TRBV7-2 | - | TGTGCCAGCAGCTCGGGGGGCGGCTACACCTTC | CASSSGGGYTF
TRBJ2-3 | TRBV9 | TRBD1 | TGTGCCAGCAGCGGTCGGACAGGGGGGTGGGATACGCAGTATTTT | CASSGRTGGWDTQYF
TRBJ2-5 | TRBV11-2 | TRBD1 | TGTGCCAGCAGCTTGGACAGGGAAGGGACCCAGTACTTC | CASSLDREGTQYF
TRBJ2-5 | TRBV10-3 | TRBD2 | TGTGCCATCAGTGAGTCGGCTAGCGGGTTGGGGGAGACCCAGTACTTC | CAISESASGLGETQYF
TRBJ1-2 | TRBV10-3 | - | TGTGCCATCAGTGTAGGGGGAGAGGGAGGCTACACCTTC | CAISVGGEGGYTF
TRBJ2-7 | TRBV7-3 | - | TGTGCCAGCAGCTTAAGTCCACTGAGCGAGCAGTACTTC | CASSLSPLSEQYF
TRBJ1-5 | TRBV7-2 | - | TGTGCCAGCAGCTTAGATCCGGGGGGTGGACAGCCCCAGCATTTT | CASSLDPGGGQPQHF
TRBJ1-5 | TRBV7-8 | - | TGTGCCAGCAGCTCGACAGATTATAGCAATCAGCCCCAGCATTTT | CASSSTDYSNQPQHF
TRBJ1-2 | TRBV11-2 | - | TGTGCCAGCAGTCGCAGGGAGGGCTATGGCTACACCTTC | CASSRREGYGYTF
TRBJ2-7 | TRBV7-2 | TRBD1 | TGTGCCAGCAGCTTAGGAATGGGGACAGGGGCGTCCTACGAGCAGTACTTC | CASSLGMGTGASYEQYF
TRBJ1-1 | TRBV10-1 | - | TGCGCCAGCAGTGTCCAGGGGATGAACACTGAAGCTTTCTTT | CASSVQGMNTEAFF
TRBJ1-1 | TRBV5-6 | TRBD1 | TGTGCCAGCAGCTACTACAGGGGGCGGGAAACTGAAGCTTTCTTT | CASSYYRGRETEAFF
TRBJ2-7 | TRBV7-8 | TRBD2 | TGTGCCAGCAGCATGCTAGCGGGACTCTCCTACGAGCAGTACTTC | CASSMLAGLSYEQYF
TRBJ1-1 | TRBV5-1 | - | TGCGCCAGCAGCTTGGAAAGGGGGACTGAAGCTTTCTTT | CASSLERGTEAFF
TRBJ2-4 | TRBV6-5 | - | TGTGCCAGCAGTTACTCTGGCGGTGGGAACATTCAGTACTTC | CASSYSGGGNIQYF
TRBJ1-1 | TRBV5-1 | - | TGCGCCAGCAATCGAGAGGGAAGCACTGAAGCTTTCTTT | CASNREGSTEAFF